This T cell receptor (beta chain) was identified in a study of OX40 agonist ivuxolimab in advanced cancers. Samples of blood were obtained at baseline, on cycle 4 day 1, and on cycle 7 day 1. Profiled with immunoSEQ multiplex PCR; TCRdb holds only in-frame clones, not every one. The profile shows about 93,000 clones, about 90% of them singletons. Germline-derived CDR1 and CDR2 are SGDLS and YYNGEE. The CDR3 is 15 amino acids. V lost 4 bases and J lost 5; bases outside the gene matches: 11. The input for sequencing was CD4+ or CD8+ T cells sorted from blood, taken in a trial of the OX40 agonist ivuxolimab. The chain carries TRBV9 and TRBJ2-5, with TRBD2 matching over 7 bases. The clonotype was recovered from an adult with an advanced solid tumor such as melanoma, head and neck, liver or kidney cancer. CDR3 amino acids: CASSHGGRGLETQYF. The CDR3 nucleotides are TGTGCCAGCAGCCACGGGGGGAGGGGCCTGGAGACCCAGTACTTC.